This record concerns one T cell receptor beta chain sequence. Repertoires were generated with immunoSEQ multiplex PCR, while TCRdb's copy carries only in-frame clones and drops some. Of under 150,000 clones listed, around nine tenths are singletons. Germline-derived CDR1 and CDR2 are SGHRS and YFSETQ. V was clipped by 1 base and J by 2 bases, with 7 bases between them. The CDR3 length is 13 residues. This entry is derived from a study of blood T cell repertoires in COVID-19. The sequenced material came from peripheral blood. The receptor was derived from a man aged 45-65 years with acute or convalescent COVID-19. The chain recombines TRBV5-1 with TRBJ2-7, with unresolved D. The CDR3 sequence is CASSLSVTYEQYF. In nucleotides, the CDR3 is TGCGCCAGCAGCTTGTCCGTTACCTACGAGCAGTACTTC.